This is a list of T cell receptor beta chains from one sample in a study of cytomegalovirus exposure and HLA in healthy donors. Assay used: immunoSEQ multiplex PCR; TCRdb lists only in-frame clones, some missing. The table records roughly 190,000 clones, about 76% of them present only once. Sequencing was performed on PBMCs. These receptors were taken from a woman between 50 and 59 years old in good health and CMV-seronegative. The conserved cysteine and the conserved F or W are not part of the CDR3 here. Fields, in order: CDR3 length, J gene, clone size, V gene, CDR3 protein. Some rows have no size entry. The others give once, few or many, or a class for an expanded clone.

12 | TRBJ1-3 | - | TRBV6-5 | ASRPQLAGNTIY
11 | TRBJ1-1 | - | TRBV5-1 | ASRGQMNTEAF
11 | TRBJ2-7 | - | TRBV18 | ASSLRRADEQY
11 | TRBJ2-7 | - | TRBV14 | ASSQVGADRGD
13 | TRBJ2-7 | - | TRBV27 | ASSLRQGFPYEQY
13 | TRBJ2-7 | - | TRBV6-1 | ASSSGDPLSYEQY
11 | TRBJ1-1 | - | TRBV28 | ASSQQGFTEAF
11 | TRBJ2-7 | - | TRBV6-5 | ASSEGRPGEQY
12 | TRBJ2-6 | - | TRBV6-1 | ASSPFSGANVLT
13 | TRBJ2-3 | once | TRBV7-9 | ASSHTGGIADTQY
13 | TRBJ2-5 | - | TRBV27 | ASRSWGTGTETQY
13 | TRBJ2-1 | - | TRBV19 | ASSIDWDISNEQF
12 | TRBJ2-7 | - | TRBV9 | ASSPNDRDYEQY
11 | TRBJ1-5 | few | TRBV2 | ASSEPYPQPQH